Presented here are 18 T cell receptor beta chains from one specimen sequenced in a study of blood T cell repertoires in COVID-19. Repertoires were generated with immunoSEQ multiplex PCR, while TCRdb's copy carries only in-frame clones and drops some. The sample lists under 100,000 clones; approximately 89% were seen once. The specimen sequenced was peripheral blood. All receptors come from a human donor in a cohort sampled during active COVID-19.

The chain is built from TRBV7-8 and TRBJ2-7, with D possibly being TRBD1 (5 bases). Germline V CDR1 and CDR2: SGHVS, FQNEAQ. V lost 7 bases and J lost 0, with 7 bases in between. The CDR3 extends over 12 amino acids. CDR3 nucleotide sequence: TGTGCCAGCATGCAGGGCTCCTACGAGCAGTACTTC. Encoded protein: CASMQGSYEQYF. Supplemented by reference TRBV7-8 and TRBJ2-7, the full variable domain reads GAGVSQSPRYKVAKRGQDVALRCDPISGHVSLFWYQQALGQGPEFLTYFQNEAQLDKSGLPSDRFFAERPEGSVSTLKIQRTQQEDSAVYLCASMQGSYEQYFGPGTRLTVT.

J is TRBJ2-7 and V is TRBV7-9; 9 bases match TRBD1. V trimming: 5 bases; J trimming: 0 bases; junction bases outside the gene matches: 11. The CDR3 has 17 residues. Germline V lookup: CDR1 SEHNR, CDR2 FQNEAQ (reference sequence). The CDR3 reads CASSPTDRGPSSYEQYF. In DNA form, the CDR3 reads TGTGCCAGCAGCCCCACGGACAGGGGTCCGAGCTCCTACGAGCAGTACTTC.

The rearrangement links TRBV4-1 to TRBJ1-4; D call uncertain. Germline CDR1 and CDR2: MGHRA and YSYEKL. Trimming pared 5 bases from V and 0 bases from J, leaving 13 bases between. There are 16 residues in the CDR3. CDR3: CASSVAPITTNEKLFF. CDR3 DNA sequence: TGCGCCAGCAGCGTCGCCCCTATAACAACTAATGAAAAACTGTTTTTT.

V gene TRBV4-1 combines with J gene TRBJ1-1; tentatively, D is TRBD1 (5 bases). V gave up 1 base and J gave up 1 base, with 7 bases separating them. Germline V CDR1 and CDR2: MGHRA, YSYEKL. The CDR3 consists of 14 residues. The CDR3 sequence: CASSQVGGNTEAFF. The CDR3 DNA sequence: TGCGCCAGCAGCCAAGTGGGGGGGAACACTGAAGCTTTCTTT.

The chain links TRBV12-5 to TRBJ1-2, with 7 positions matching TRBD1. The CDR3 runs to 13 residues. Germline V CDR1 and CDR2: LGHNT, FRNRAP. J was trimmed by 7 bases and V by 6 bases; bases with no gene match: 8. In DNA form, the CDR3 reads TGTGCTAGTGGAACCTTGACAGGGTTTGGCTACACCTTC. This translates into CASGTLTGFGYTF.

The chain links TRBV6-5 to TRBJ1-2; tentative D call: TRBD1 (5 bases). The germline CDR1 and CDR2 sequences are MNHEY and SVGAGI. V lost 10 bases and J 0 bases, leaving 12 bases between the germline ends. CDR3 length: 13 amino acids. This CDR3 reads CATGGAANYGYTF. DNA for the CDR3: TGTGCCACCGGCGGGGCAGCTAACTATGGCTACACCTTC.

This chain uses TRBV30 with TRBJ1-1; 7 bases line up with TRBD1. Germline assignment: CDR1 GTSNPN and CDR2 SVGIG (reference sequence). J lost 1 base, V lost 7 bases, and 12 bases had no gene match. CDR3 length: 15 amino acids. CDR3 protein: CASERRDRGNTEAFF. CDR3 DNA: TGTGCCTCGGAAAGGAGGGACAGAGGGAACACTGAAGCTTTCTTT.

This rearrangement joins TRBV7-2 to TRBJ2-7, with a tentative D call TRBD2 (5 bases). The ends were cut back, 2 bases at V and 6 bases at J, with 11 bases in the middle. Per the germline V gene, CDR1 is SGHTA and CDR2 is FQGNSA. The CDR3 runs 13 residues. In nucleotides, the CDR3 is TGTGCCAGCAGCTTAAGTACTCGGGGCGAGCAGTACTTC. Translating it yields CASSLSTRGEQYF.

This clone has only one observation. CDR3 nucleotides: TGCAGTGCTAGTAAATCCGCAGACGAGCAGTACTTC. It encodes CSASKSADEQYF. J is TRBJ2-7 and V is TRBV20-1; D is unclear. The CDR3 is 12 amino acids. V dropped 3 bases and J dropped 5 bases, with 11 bases sitting between them. The germline V gene encodes CDR1 DFQATT and CDR2 SNEGSKA (reference sequence).

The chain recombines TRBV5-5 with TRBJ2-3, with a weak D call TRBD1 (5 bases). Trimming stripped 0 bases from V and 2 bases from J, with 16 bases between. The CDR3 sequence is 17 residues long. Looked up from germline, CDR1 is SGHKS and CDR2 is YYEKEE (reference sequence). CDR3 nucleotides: TGTGCCAGCAGCTTGGGGGGCAAGGCGCGACCCACAGATACGCAGTATTTT. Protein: CASSLGGKARPTDTQYF.

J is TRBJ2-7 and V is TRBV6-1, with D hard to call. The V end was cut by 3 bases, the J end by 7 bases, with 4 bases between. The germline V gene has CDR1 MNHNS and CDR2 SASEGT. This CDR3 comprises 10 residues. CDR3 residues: CASSEEEQYF. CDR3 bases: TGTGCCAGCAGTGAGGAGGAGCAGTACTTC.

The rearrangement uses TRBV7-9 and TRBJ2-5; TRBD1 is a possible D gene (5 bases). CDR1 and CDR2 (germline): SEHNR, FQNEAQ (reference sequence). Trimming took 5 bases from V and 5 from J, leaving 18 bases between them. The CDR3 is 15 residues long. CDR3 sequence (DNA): TGTGCCAGCAGCCCCGGATTGCAGGGTAGGGAGACCCAGTACTTC. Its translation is CASSPGLQGRETQYF.

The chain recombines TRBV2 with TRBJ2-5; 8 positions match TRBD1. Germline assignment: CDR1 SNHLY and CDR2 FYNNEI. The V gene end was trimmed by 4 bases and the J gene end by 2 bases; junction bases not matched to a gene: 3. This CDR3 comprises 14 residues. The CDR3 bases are TGTGCCAGCAGTGCCAGGGGGCGTCAAGAGACCCAGTACTTC. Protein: CASSARGRQETQYF. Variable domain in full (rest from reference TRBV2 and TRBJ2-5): EPEVTQTPSHQVTQMGQEVILRCVPISNHLYFYWYRQILGQKVEFLVSFYNNEISEKSEIFDDQFSVERPDGSNFTLKIRSTKLEDSAMYFCASSARGRQETQYFGPGTRLLVL.

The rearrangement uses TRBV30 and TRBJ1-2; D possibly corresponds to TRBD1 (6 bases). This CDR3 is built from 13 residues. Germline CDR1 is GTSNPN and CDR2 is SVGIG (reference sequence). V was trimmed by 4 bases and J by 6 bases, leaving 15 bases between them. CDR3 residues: CAWTPGRGDGYTF. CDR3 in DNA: TGTGCCTGGACCCCGGGGAGGGGGGATGGCTACACCTTC.

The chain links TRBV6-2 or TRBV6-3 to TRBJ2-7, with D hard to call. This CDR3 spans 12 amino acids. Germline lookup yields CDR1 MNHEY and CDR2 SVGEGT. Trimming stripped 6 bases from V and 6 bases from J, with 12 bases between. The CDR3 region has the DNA TGTGCCAGCAGCAAGCGAGGAGTCGAGCAGTACTTC. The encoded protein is CASSKRGVEQYF.

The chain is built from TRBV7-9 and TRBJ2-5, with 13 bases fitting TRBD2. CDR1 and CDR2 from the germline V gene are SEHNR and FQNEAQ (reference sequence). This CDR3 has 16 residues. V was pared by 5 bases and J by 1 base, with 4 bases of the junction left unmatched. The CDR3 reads CASSRTSGGGQETQYF. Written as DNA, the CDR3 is TGTGCCAGCAGCCGGACTAGCGGGGGAGGCCAAGAGACCCAGTACTTC.

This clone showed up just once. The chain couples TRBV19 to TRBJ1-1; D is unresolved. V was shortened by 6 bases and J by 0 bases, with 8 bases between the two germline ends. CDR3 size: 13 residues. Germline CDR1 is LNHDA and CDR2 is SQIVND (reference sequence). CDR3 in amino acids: CASSSTVNTEAFF. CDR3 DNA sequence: TGTGCCAGTAGCAGCACAGTGAACACTGAAGCTTTCTTT. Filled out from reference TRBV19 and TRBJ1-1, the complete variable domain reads DGGITQSPKYLFRKEGQNVTLSCEQNLNHDAMYWYRQDPGQGLRLIYYSQIVNDFQKGDIAEGYSVSREKKESFPLTVTSAQKNPTAFYLCASSSTVNTEAFFGQGTRLTVV.

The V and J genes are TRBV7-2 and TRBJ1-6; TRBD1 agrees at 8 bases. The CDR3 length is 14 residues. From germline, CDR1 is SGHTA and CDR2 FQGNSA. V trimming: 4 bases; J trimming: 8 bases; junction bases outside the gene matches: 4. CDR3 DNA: TGTGCCAGCAGCTCGGACAGGGTTTATTCACCCCTCCACTTT. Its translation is CASSSDRVYSPLHF.